This note documents a single T cell receptor (beta chain) sequence. The antigen is not known. This entry is derived from a study of identical twins. Study observations and caveats: Twin-shared out-of-frame alpha sequences were enriched for low generation probability. Models came in too low on out-of-frame TCR alpha sharing in monozygotic twins.

Each cDNA held unique molecular identifiers, and template switching gave it a universal primer site. MiXCR, run by TCRdb on the 5' RACE reads, gives a single entry per CDR3 protein. The repertoire has around 1.7 million distinct CDR3 sequences, 32% of them found once; the top ten carry about 0.27%. CDR1 is MNHEY and CDR2 is SVGEGT in the germline V gene. This CDR3 is 20 amino acids long. The trim removed 0 bases at V and 5 bases at J, leaving 10 bases unmatched. V and J are TRBV6-2 or TRBV6-3 and TRBJ2-2, with 15 bases lining up with TRBD2. The TCR sequence derives from a newborn girl in good health. The sequenced material came from cord blood. The CDR3 spells CASSYSRGTSGRKLTGELFF. As DNA, the CDR3 is TGTGCCAGCAGTTACTCGAGAGGGACTAGCGGGAGGAAATTGACCGGGGAGCTGTTTTTT.